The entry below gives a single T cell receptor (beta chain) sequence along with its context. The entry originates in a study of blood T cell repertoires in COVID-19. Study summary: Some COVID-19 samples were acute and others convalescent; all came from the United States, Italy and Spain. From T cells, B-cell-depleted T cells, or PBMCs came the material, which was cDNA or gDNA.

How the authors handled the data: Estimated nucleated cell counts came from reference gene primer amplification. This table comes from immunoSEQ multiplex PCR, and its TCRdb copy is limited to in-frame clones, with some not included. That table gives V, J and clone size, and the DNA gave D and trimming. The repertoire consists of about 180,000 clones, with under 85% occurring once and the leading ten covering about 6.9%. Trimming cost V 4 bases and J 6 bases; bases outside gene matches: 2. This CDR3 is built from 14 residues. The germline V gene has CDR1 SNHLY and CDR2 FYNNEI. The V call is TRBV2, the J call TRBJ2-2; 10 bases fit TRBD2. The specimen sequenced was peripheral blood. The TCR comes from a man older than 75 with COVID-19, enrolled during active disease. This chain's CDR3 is CASSGSGGPGELFF. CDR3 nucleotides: TGTGCCAGCAGTGGTAGCGGGGGGCCCGGGGAGCTGTTTTTT.